This paragraph covers one T cell receptor (beta chain) sequence. The data derive from a study of blood T cell repertoires in COVID-19. In the study overall: T cells, B-cell-depleted T cells, or PBMCs provided the cDNA or gDNA that served as material.

Germline V gene sequence: CDR1 LNHDA, CDR2 SQIVND (reference sequence). Trimming removed 8 bases from V and 2 bases from J, with 16 bases in between. The CDR3 runs to 15 residues. Original analysis: For nucleated cells, counts were estimated from reference gene primer amplification. Repertoires were generated with immunoSEQ multiplex PCR, while TCRdb's copy carries only in-frame clones and drops some. That table furnishes V, J and clone size, whereas the DNA furnished D and trimming. The table includes around 250,000 clones, around 84% detected once. The rearrangement joins TRBV19 to TRBJ1-3; tentative D call: TRBD1 (5 bases). What was sequenced was peripheral blood. This receptor was identified in a woman in her late teens or twenties with acute or convalescent COVID-19. The CDR3 loop is CASVPTGTPGNTIYF. Written as DNA, the CDR3 is TGTGCCAGTGTACCTACAGGAACCCCTGGAAACACCATATATTTT.